These 18 T cell receptor beta chains came from one sample sequenced in a study of blood T cell repertoires in COVID-19. The method was immunoSEQ multiplex PCR; TCRdb's version includes in-frame clones alone and lacks a portion of them. In the table there are 150,000 to 200,000 clones, around 85% of which are singletons. The sequenced sample was peripheral blood. Receptors were obtained from a man aged 50-60 years who had recovered from COVID-19.

V is TRBV6-5 and J is TRBJ1-2; 9 nucleotides line up with TRBD1. CDR3 length equals 15 residues. V lost 2 bases and J lost 4; bases outside the gene matches: 5. Germline CDR1 reads MNHEY; CDR2 reads SVGAGI. The CDR3 bases are TGTGCCAGCAGTTACGTAACAGGGGGCGTCTATGGCTACACCTTC. Protein sequence: CASSYVTGGVYGYTF.

The genes are TRBV7-2 and TRBJ2-7, with D perhaps TRBD1 (5 bases). The CDR3 contains 16 residues. Between the trimmed V and J ends, which lost 5 bases and 1 base, there was a span of 18 bases. Germline values: CDR1 SGHTA, CDR2 FQGNSA. The CDR3: CASSLTGRQKSYEQYF. The CDR3 DNA follows: TGTGCCAGCAGCCTCACGGGCCGACAGAAATCCTACGAGCAGTACTTC.

The chain joins TRBV11-2 to TRBJ1-4; 8 bases fit TRBD1. Germline CDR1 and CDR2: SGHAT and FQNNGV. After removal of 5 bases from V and 8 bases from J, the junction contained 7 bases not matched to a gene. The CDR3 is 14 residues long. CDR3 protein: CASSPTGDWEKLFF. The CDR3 DNA is TGTGCCAGCAGCCCGACAGGGGATTGGGAAAAACTGTTTTTT.

This clone came up a few times. The chain links TRBV29-1 to TRBJ2-7; D not resolved. This CDR3 is built from 12 residues. Germline-derived CDR1 and CDR2 are SQVTM and ANQGSEA. The ends were cut back, 4 bases at V and 2 bases at J, with 9 bases in the middle. The CDR3 sequence: CSVVVLAYEQYF. In DNA form, the CDR3 reads TGCAGCGTTGTTGTCCTCGCCTACGAGCAGTACTTC.

The chain combines TRBV3-1 (or the pseudogene TRBV3-2) with TRBJ1-3; D is uncertain. The CDR3 is 14 residues long. The V end lost 6 bases, the J end lost 2 bases, and 11 bases lay between the germline ends. The germline V gene has CDR1 LGHDT and CDR2 YNNKEL (reference sequence). The CDR3: CASRAQAPGNTIYF. As DNA, the CDR3 is TGTGCCAGCAGGGCGCAGGCGCCTGGAAACACCATATATTTT.

There are a few counts of this clone. This rearrangement joins TRBV30 to TRBJ1-4; weak D call: TRBD1 (6 bases). The V gene's germline CDR1 is GTSNPN and CDR2 SVGIG (reference sequence). The CDR3 sequence is 18 residues long. Deletions cut 4 bases from V and 3 bases from J, with 24 bases between. The CDR3 here is CAWTRAFSLGAPNEKLFF. As DNA, the CDR3 is TGTGCCTGGACCCGGGCGTTTAGTTTGGGGGCCCCTAATGAAAAACTGTTTTTT.

V is TRBV7-2 and J is TRBJ2-3; TRBD2 might be the D (7 bases). The germline V gene has CDR1 SGHTA and CDR2 FQGNSA. V was clipped by 8 bases and J by 1 base, with 13 bases between them. The CDR3 is made up of 14 amino acids. For the CDR3, the DNA is TGTGCCAGCTGCAAGGGGGGGGGCACAGATACGCAGTATTTT. It translates to CASCKGGGTDTQYF.

V usage is TRBV24-1 and J usage is TRBJ2-5; D is undetermined. This CDR3 comprises 14 residues. Per germline, CDR1 KGHDR and CDR2 SFDVKD. Trimming took 5 bases from V and 0 from J, leaving 9 bases between them. The CDR3 here is CATSGPYYQETQYF. The CDR3 DNA is TGTGCCACCAGTGGTCCTTATTACCAAGAGACCCAGTACTTC.

This chain uses TRBV11-2 with TRBJ2-1, with D hard to call. The germline CDR1 and CDR2 sequences are SGHAT and FQNNGV. The CDR3 covers 15 residues. V gave up 4 bases and J gave up 0 bases, with 10 bases separating them. CDR3 DNA sequence: TGTGCCAGCAGCTCGAAGCCCACCTCCTACAATGAGCAGTTCTTC. Its translation: CASSSKPTSYNEQFF.

The V and J genes are TRBV13 and TRBJ2-7; TRBD2 aligns across 9 bases. CDR3 size: 16 residues. Germline values: CDR1 PRHDT, CDR2 FYEKMQ (reference sequence). The J segment lost 2 bases and the V segment lost 4 bases, leaving 9 bases of the junction unmatched. The CDR3 loop is CASSSRTGLATYEQYF. The DNA for the CDR3 is TGTGCCAGCAGCTCGAGGACGGGACTAGCAACCTACGAGCAGTACTTC.

The chain has TRBV6-5 and TRBJ2-7; TRBD1 matches at 8 bases. There are 15 residues in the CDR3. From germline, CDR1 is MNHEY and CDR2 SVGAGI. J gave up 1 base and V 7 bases, and 9 bases lay outside the gene matches. CDR3 sequence: CASNKGQGKSYEQYF. CDR3 bases: TGTGCCAGCAACAAAGGACAGGGCAAGTCCTACGAGCAGTACTTC.

V usage is TRBV4-3 and J usage is TRBJ1-6; D is unclear. The V end was cut by 0 bases, the J end by 6 bases, with 12 bases between. The germline V gene has CDR1 LGHNA and CDR2 YSLEER. The CDR3 is 16 residues long. This chain's CDR3 is CASSQDRRGGNSPLHF. The CDR3 DNA follows: TGCGCCAGCAGCCAAGATCGCCGGGGAGGTAATTCACCCCTCCACTTT.

The gene calls are TRBV24-1 and TRBJ2-7, with 7 bases that match TRBD1. Per the germline V gene, CDR1 is KGHDR and CDR2 is SFDVKD. This CDR3 has 19 residues. Germline trimming cut 7 bases from V and 6 bases from J; bases unmatched to any gene: 26. CDR3 amino acids: CATRKRPGQRNLPFGEQYF. CDR3 sequence (DNA): TGTGCCACCAGGAAGAGACCGGGACAGCGGAACCTACCTTTTGGCGAGCAGTACTTC.

This CDR3 is CASSRGTNTDTQYF. The CDR3, as DNA: TGTGCCAGCAGTCGCGGGACTAACACAGATACGCAGTATTTT. The chain uses TRBV6-4 and TRBJ2-3; 7 nucleotides match TRBD2. The ends lost 5 bases at V and 2 bases at J; junction bases unmatched: 4. The CDR3 contains 14 residues. Germline values: CDR1 MRHNA, CDR2 SNTAGT.

The genes are TRBV7-2 and TRBJ2-7; 7 bases match TRBD1. Germline CDR1 SGHTA, CDR2 FQGNSA. This CDR3 is built from 15 residues. The J segment lost 0 bases and the V segment lost 3 bases, leaving 5 bases of the junction unmatched. This CDR3 reads CASSFDRASSYEQYF. CDR3 nucleotides: TGTGCCAGCAGCTTCGACAGGGCGAGCTCCTACGAGCAGTACTTC.

The rearrangement links TRBV12-5 to TRBJ1-4; D is possibly TRBD1 (5 bases). CDR1 and CDR2 (germline): LGHNT, FRNRAP. V was clipped by 4 bases and J by 4 bases, with 13 bases between them. This CDR3 is built from 15 residues. The CDR3 DNA follows: TGTGCTAGTGGTTCCCTTTTGGGGGGTAATGAAAAACTGTTTTTT. It is translated as CASGSLLGGNEKLFF.

V and J are TRBV11-2 and TRBJ2-2; possibly TRBD1 for D (6 bases). The CDR3 has 14 amino acids. Trimming left V 3 bases short and J 4 bases short, with 9 bases between. CDR1 SGHAT and CDR2 FQNNGV come from the germline V gene. The CDR3 reads CASSFEDSTGELFF. The CDR3 nucleotides are TGTGCCAGCAGCTTCGAGGACAGCACCGGGGAGCTGTTTTTT.

CDR3 DNA sequence: TGTGCCAGCAGCCAAGATCGTTGGAGTAACGAGCAGTACTTC. Protein sequence: CASSQDRWSNEQYF. The V and J genes are TRBV3-1 (or the pseudogene TRBV3-2) and TRBJ2-7; no firm D call. The germline gives CDR1 LGHDT, CDR2 YNNKEL (reference sequence). V lost 0 bases to trimming and J lost 5 bases, with 11 bases between them. This CDR3 contains 14 residues.